These T cell receptor beta chains were read from a single sample in a study of blood T cell repertoires in COVID-19. The data were produced by immunoSEQ multiplex PCR, yet TCRdb's version contains in-frame clones alone and is incomplete. The top ten hold roughly 2% of the sample, which has around 420,000 clones, approximately 91% seen once. Sequencing input: PBMCs or T cells enriched from blood (not recorded which). The origin of the receptors is a woman aged 40-49 years with acute COVID-19. CDR3s include the opening cysteine and the closing phenylalanine or tryptophan. The order of the fields is D gene, J gene, V gene, clone size, CDR3 DNA, CDR3 protein. The D gene is left open where the match is weak. Where a row states a size, it is once, few, many or the class of an expanded clone; other rows omit it.

>TRBD1|TRBJ1-6|TRBV10-3|.
TGTGCCATCAGTGAGTCTGGACAGGGCCGCTCACCCCTCCACTTT
CAISESGQGRSPLHF
>TRBD1|TRBJ2-3|TRBV18|.
TGTGCCAGCTCACCGGGGAGGGACAGGGGAACGAGCACAGATACGCAGTATTTT
CASSPGRDRGTSTDTQYF
>.|TRBJ2-4|TRBV2|.
TGTGCCAGCAGTGAAGAGGGGACCAAAAACATTCAGTACTTC
CASSEEGTKNIQYF
>.|TRBJ1-1|TRBV19|once
TGTGCCAGTAGTATCCGGGGGGACGCTTTCTTT
CASSIRGDAFF
>.|TRBJ1-1|TRBV19|.
TGTGCCAGCTCGAGGGATGTTCGGAACACTGAAGCTTTCTTT
CASSRDVRNTEAFF
>TRBD1|TRBJ1-5|TRBV4-1|.
TGCGCCAGCAGCCAAGAGGTGGGACAGGGACATCAGCCCCAGCATTTT
CASSQEVGQGHQPQHF
>TRBD1|TRBJ1-5|TRBV5-6|.
TGTGCCAGCAGCCAACGGGACAGGGGTACTCAGCCCCAGCATTTT
CASSQRDRGTQPQHF
>TRBD2|TRBJ2-7|TRBV29-1|.
TGCAGCGCCATGCTAGCGGGGACAGCCTACGAGCAGTACTTC
CSAMLAGTAYEQYF
>.|TRBJ2-7|TRBV5-1|.
TGCGCCAGCAGCTTAGGTGACAGCGAGCAGTACTTC
CASSLGDSEQYF
>TRBD1|TRBJ1-4|TRBV19|.
TGTGCCACCAGGGACAGAAGGAATGAAAAACTGTTTTTT
CATRDRRNEKLFF
>TRBD1|TRBJ1-1|TRBV18|.
TGTGCCAGCTCACCACCAGGACAGGGTCTGAACACTGAAGCTTTCTTT
CASSPPGQGLNTEAFF
>TRBD1|TRBJ1-1|TRBV11-3|.
TGTGCCAGCAGCTTAGGGACAGGGGACGGAGCTGAAGCTTTCTTT
CASSLGTGDGAEAFF
>TRBD1|TRBJ1-5|TRBV19|.
TGTGCCAGCAGACAGGGGGCAGATCAGCCCCAGCATTTT
CASRQGADQPQHF
>TRBD1|TRBJ1-6|TRBV20-1|.
TGCAGTGCTTGTGGACAGGGCTGCTATAATTCACCCCTCCACTTT
CSACGQGCYNSPLHF
>.|TRBJ2-5|TRBV19|.
TGTGCCAGTAGTATATGGGGCCTCCAAGAGACCCAGTACTTC
CASSIWGLQETQYF
>TRBD1|TRBJ1-2|TRBV7-8|.
TGTGCCAGCAGCCTTAAACAGGGGGCATATGGCTACACCTTC
CASSLKQGAYGYTF
>TRBD1|TRBJ1-4|TRBV30|.
TGTGCCTGGAGTGTAGACAGGGGACCAACTAATGAAAAACTGTTTTTT
CAWSVDRGPTNEKLFF
>.|TRBJ1-1|TRBV29-1|.
TGCAGCGTTTCAAAGGGGGGGGTGAACACTGAAGCTTTCTTT
CSVSKGGVNTEAFF
>.|TRBJ1-5|TRBV5-6|.
TGTGCCAGCAGCAGGACAAGCAATCAGCCCCAGCATTTT
CASSRTSNQPQHF
>.|TRBJ1-1|TRBV2|.
TGTGCCACCCTAACCGACAGCACTGAAGCTTTCTTT
CATLTDSTEAFF
>.|TRBJ1-1|TRBV19|.
TGTGCCAGTAGCCGTTACGGGACATCTAACACTGAAGCTTTCTTT
CASSRYGTSNTEAFF
>.|TRBJ1-3|TRBV5-1|.
TGCGCCAGCAGCTTGAAGCCGGGGGGCGCAGAACCCGGAAACACCATATATTTT
CASSLKPGGAEPGNTIYF
>TRBD1|TRBJ2-3|TRBV7-9|.
TGTGCCAGCAGCTTACCGACAGGGGCTAGAGATACGCAGTATTTT
CASSLPTGARDTQYF
>TRBD2|TRBJ2-7|TRBV30|.
TGTGCCTGGAGTAAGCGGGGGGCCTACGAGCAGTACTTC
CAWSKRGAYEQYF
>TRBD1|TRBJ2-2|TRBV12-5|.
TGTGCTAGTGGTCTTGCGACAGGGGCCAACACCGGGGAGCTGTTTTTT
CASGLATGANTGELFF
>.|TRBJ1-5|TRBV2|once
TGTGCCAGCAGCGGGGGTAGCAATCAGCCCCAGCATTTT
CASSGGSNQPQHF
>TRBD1|TRBJ1-1|TRBV6-5|.
TGTGCCAGCAGTTGGGGACAGGGGGGTACTGAAGCTTTCTTT
CASSWGQGGTEAFF
>TRBD1|TRBJ1-1|TRBV18|few
TGTGCCAGCTCACCAGCAGGGACAGGAACTGAAGCTTTCTTT
CASSPAGTGTEAFF
>TRBD1|TRBJ1-6|TRBV19|.
TGTGCCAGTAACCCGACAGGGGATAATTCACCCCTCCACTTT
CASNPTGDNSPLHF